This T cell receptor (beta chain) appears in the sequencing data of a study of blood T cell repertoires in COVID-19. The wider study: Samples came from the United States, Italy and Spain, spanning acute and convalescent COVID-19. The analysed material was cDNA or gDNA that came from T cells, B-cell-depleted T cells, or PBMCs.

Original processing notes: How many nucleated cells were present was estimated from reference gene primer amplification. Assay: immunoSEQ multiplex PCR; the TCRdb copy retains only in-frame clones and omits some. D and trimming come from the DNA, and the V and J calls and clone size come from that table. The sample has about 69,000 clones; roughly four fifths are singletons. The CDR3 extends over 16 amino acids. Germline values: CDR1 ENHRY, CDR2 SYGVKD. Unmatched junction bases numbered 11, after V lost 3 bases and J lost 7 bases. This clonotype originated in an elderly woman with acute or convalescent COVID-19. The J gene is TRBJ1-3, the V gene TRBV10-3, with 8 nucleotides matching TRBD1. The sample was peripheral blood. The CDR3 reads CAISDKTGEFGNTIYF. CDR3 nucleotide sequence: TGTGCCATCAGTGATAAGACAGGGGAGTTTGGTAACACCATATATTTT.